The rows below give T cell receptor beta chains drawn from one sample of a study of cytomegalovirus exposure and HLA in healthy donors. Assay used: immunoSEQ multiplex PCR; TCRdb lists only in-frame clones, some missing. The sample yields some 290,000 clones, 88% seen once. The sequenced sample was PBMCs. Receptors were obtained from a young man in good health and CMV-seronegative. CDR3s leave out the opening cysteine and the closing phenylalanine or tryptophan. The order of the fields is V gene, clone size, J gene, CDR3 protein. Expanded clones get a size class; other rows say once, few or many, or leave the size out.

TRBV10-1	few	TRBJ2-3	ASSGTGPSADTQY
TRBV15	.	TRBJ1-1	ATSRDKRLTEAF
TRBV19	.	TRBJ2-5	ASSIARSIGETQY
TRBV7-9	.	TRBJ1-4	ASSLDLRAIHEKLF
TRBV7-9	once	TRBJ1-2	ASSLETGRRT
TRBV30	.	TRBJ1-3	AWSPRQGVYGNTIY
TRBV27	.	TRBJ2-5	ASSPLGGAQETQY
TRBV27	once	TRBJ2-7	ASSLSWASGGYEQY
TRBV7-2	once	TRBJ2-2	ASSFTGRVTGELF
TRBV6-5	.	TRBJ2-3	AISGGATDTQY
TRBV18	few	TRBJ2-7	ASSSMDRGEEQY
TRBV5-1	.	TRBJ2-5	ASSLEVNGGTLGY
TRBV7-9	.	TRBJ1-2	ASSFGQGGGYT
TRBV7-8	.	TRBJ2-1	ASSSSGGSREQF
TRBV29-1	.	TRBJ2-7	SVEDTYEQY
TRBV7-6	.	TRBJ1-2	ASSLVTGPYGYT
TRBV15	few	TRBJ1-5	ATSTDRGNQPQH
TRBV27	.	TRBJ1-1	ASSPLVMGGTEAF
TRBV13	.	TRBJ2-1	ASSHRVNEQF
TRBV7-2	.	TRBJ1-1	ASSLGQGRGNTEAF
TRBV5-4	.	TRBJ1-5	ASSLAMGQPQH
TRBV6-1	.	TRBJ1-5	ASSRTGNNQPQH
TRBV5-1	.	TRBJ2-7	ASSENSYEQY
TRBV5-6	.	TRBJ2-1	ASSLVISGGYYNEQF
TRBV7-9	.	TRBJ2-3	ASSRTWTGRTDTQY
TRBV4-1	.	TRBJ1-1	ASSRQTGVTEAF
TRBV5-6	.	TRBJ1-2	ASSNEIYKDRVVRHGYT
TRBV4-1	.	TRBJ2-7	ASSQGGGGVSAYEQY
TRBV6-1	.	TRBJ2-5	ASSGRGPGETQY
TRBV7-9	.	TRBJ1-5	ASSSDGVGDQPQH
TRBV19	.	TRBJ2-2	ASSTRDTTGELF
TRBV30	.	TRBJ2-7	AWSGTANYEQY
TRBV18	.	TRBJ1-5	ASSPGQRGSNQPQH
TRBV5-4	.	TRBJ2-7	ASSYNSGGDGQY
TRBV18	.	TRBJ1-4	ASSPRQASTNEKLF
TRBV6-6	few	TRBJ1-6	ASSTLTGWDSPLH
TRBV7-9	.	TRBJ2-7	ASSLAGMGEQY
TRBV7-9	.	TRBJ1-2	ASSLEGQPHGYT
TRBV18	.	TRBJ1-2	ASSPLVSQGVNYGYT
TRBV7-9	.	TRBJ2-7	ASSLRDGPSYEQY
TRBV5-1	few	TRBJ2-7	ASSLWAGGYEQY
TRBV5-6	.	TRBJ1-6	ASSFRVTVSLNSPLH
TRBV7-4	.	TRBJ2-3	ASRPLRGIHRQY
TRBV5-6	.	TRBJ1-1	ASSLAGGTLNTEAF
TRBV9	.	TRBJ1-1	ASSVDGFTEAF
TRBV29-1	.	TRBJ1-1	SVEGRQEAF
TRBV7-9	.	TRBJ1-1	ASRRQGQTEAF
TRBV4-3	.	TRBJ1-2	ASSQVGGDYGYT
TRBV7-9	.	TRBJ2-7	ASSLASASYEQY
TRBV10-2	.	TRBJ2-7	ASIDDRYEQY
TRBV20-1	.	TRBJ1-4	SASEYEKLF
TRBV6-5	.	TRBJ1-1	ASRPSWGRGTEAF